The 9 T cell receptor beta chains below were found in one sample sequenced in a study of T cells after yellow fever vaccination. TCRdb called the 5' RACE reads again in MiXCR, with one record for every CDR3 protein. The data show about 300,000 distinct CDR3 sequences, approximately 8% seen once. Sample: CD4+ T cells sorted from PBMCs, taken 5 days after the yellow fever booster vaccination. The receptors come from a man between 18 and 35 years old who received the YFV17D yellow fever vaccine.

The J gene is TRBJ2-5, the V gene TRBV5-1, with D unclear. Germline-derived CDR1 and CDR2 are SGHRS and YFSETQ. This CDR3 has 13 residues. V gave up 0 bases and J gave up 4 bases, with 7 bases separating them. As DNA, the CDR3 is TGCGCCAGCAGCTTGGGCCCGTTAGAGACCCAGTACTTC. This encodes CASSLGPLETQYF.

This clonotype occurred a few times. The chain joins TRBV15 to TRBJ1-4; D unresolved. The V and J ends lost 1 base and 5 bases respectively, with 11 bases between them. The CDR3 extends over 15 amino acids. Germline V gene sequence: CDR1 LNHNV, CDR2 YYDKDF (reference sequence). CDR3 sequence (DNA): TGTGCCACCAGCAGAGCCCCCACCGGGAATGAAAAACTGTTTTTT. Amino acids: CATSRAPTGNEKLFF.

The CDR3 nucleotides read TGCAGCTCCGGGACACAGACCGGGGAGCTGTTTTTT. Protein sequence: CSSGTQTGELFF. The rearrangement links TRBV29-1 to TRBJ2-2; tentatively, D is TRBD1 (6 bases). The length of the CDR3 is 12 residues. Germline assignment: CDR1 SQVTM and CDR2 ANQGSEA. V shed 8 bases and J shed 5 bases, with 12 bases lying between them.

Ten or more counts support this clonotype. The CDR3 reads CASSTARGWETQYF. The CDR3 bases are TGTGCCAGCAGCACCGCTAGAGGGTGGGAGACCCAGTACTTC. The J gene is TRBJ2-5, the V gene TRBV11-2, with a weak D call TRBD2 (5 bases). V gave up 5 bases and J gave up 5 bases, with 15 bases separating them. From germline, CDR1 is SGHAT and CDR2 FQNNGV. CDR3 length: 14 amino acids. The complete variable domain, with remaining parts taken from reference TRBV11-2 and TRBJ2-5, reads EAGVAQSPRYKIIEKRQSVAFWCNPISGHATLYWYQQILGQGPKLLIQFQNNGVVDDSQLPKDRFSAERLKGVDSTLKIQPAKLEDSAVYLCASSTARGWETQYFGPGTRLLVL.

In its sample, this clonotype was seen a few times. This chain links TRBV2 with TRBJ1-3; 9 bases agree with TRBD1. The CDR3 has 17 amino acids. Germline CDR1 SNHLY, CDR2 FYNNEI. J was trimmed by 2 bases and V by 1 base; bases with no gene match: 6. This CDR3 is CASSEGPRTGAGNTIYF. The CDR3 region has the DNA TGTGCCAGCAGTGAAGGGCCTCGGACAGGGGCTGGAAACACCATATATTTT.

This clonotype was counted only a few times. The CDR3 DNA sequence: TGTGCCAGCAGCCTAGAGGTCACTAGCGGGGGAGGGTACCAAGAGACCCAGTACTTC. It translates to CASSLEVTSGGGYQETQYF. V is TRBV4-2 and J is TRBJ2-5, with 11 bases fitting TRBD2. The CDR3 contains 19 residues. Trimming removed 4 bases from V and 0 bases from J; junction bases left unmatched: 13. Germline assignment: CDR1 LGHNA and CDR2 YNFKEQ.

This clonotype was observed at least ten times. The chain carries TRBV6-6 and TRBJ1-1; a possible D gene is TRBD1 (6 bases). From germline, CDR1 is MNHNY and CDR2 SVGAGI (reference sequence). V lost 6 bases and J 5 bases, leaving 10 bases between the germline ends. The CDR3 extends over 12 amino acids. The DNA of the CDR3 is TGTGCCAGCAGAACGACAGGAACTGAAGCTTTCTTT. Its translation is CASRTTGTEAFF.

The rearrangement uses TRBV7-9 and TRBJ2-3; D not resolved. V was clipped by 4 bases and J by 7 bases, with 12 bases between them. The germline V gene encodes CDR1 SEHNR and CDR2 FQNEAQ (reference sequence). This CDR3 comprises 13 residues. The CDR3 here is CASSSAPTNTQYF. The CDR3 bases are TGTGCCAGCAGCTCAGCACCAACTAATACGCAGTATTTT.

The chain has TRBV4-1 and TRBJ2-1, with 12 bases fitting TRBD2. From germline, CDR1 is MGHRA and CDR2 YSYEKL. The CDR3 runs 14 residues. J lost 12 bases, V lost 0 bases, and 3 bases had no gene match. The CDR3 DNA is TGCGCCAGCAGCCAAGATAGACTAGCGGGGGTGCAGTTCTTC. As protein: CASSQDRLAGVQFF.